This T cell receptor beta chain was sequenced for a study of Graves' ophthalmopathy and Graves' hyperthyroidism. Study details: Pretreatment peripheral blood was obtained at initial diagnosis.

TCR beta CDR3 regions were amplified from RNA transcripts. First-round RT-PCR with HTBI primers preceded a second-round multiplex PCR. Via MiXCR, TCRdb re-called the multiplex PCR reads, giving one row per CDR3 protein. The profile shows tens of thousands of distinct CDR3 sequences, 50% of them singletons. The CDR3 runs to 13 residues. Trimming took off 3 bases at V and 4 bases at J, with 9 bases between the two ends. Germline lookup yields CDR1 SGDLS and CDR2 YYNGEE. This clonotype was observed many times. Antigen unknown. Study findings and constraints: Classification of ophthalmopathy versus stable hyperthyroidism by a 13-signature model yielded about 88% sensitivity and just under 83% specificity.

J is TRBJ2-3 and V is TRBV9; D unresolved. The source of this sequence is an adult man with Graves' ophthalmopathy. The sample consisted of peripheral blood. CDR3 sequence reads: CASSGAGADTQYF. CDR3 bases: TGTGCCAGCAGCGGGGCTGGCGCAGATACGCAGTATTTT. The whole variable domain, remainder taken from reference TRBV9 and TRBJ2-3, is DSGVTQTPKHLITATGQRVTLRCSPRSGDLSVYWYQQSLDQGLQFLIQYYNGEERAKGNILERFSAQQFPDLHSELNLSSLELGDSALYFCASSGAGADTQYFGPGTRLTVL.